These 27 T cell receptor beta chains originate from one sample sequenced in a study of T-cell reconstitution after alpha-beta-depleted transplantation in children. Unique molecular identifiers were used to barcode this TCRbeta library. Each CDR3 protein is one row after TCRdb ran MiXCR on the PCR reads. The table has about 640,000 distinct CDR3 sequences, 16% seen once. This material consisted of PBMCs from the stem cell graft donor, taken from the stem cell graft. These receptors all come from a human donor who donated a stem cell graft to a child with acute myeloid leukemia.

A few counts support this clonotype. J is TRBJ1-5 and V is TRBV20-1, with TRBD1 matching over 9 bases. V trimming: 3 bases; J trimming: 7 bases; junction bases outside the gene matches: 10. CDR1 is DFQATT, CDR2 SNEGSKA, per germline (reference sequence). CDR3 size: 15 residues. DNA of the CDR3: TGCAGTGCTAGTCCCGGACAGGGGCGGGGGCAGCCCCAGCATTTT. Translating it yields CSASPGQGRGQPQHF.

The rearrangement links TRBV6-1 to TRBJ1-1; the D is unclear. Germline-derived CDR1 and CDR2 are MNHNS and SASEGT. V shed 4 bases and J shed 0 bases, with 12 bases lying between them. The CDR3 contains 15 residues. CDR3 region: CASSALVAVNTEAFF. For the CDR3, the DNA is TGTGCCAGCAGTGCCCTCGTGGCGGTGAACACTGAAGCTTTCTTT.

This clonotype was picked up many times. The chain uses TRBV6-5 and TRBJ1-2; tentatively, D is TRBD1 (6 bases). The germline V gene has CDR1 MNHEY and CDR2 SVGAGI. With 4 bases removed from V and 2 bases from J, the gap between germline ends came to 11 bases. This CDR3 comprises 14 residues. The CDR3 is CASSSPGQNYGYTF. CDR3 bases: TGTGCCAGCAGTTCCCCGGGACAAAACTATGGCTACACCTTC.

This clonotype has just a few counts. The rearrangement joins TRBV12-3 or TRBV12-4 to TRBJ2-7, with D unclear. The CDR3 loop spans 15 amino acids. The V end lost 4 bases, the J end lost 7 bases, and 20 bases lay between the germline ends. The CDR3 protein is CASSSPPSGKGEQYF. CDR3 nucleotide sequence: TGTGCCAGCAGTTCCCCGCCCAGTGGAAAAGGAGAGCAGTACTTC.

This clonotype occurred a few times. The rearrangement links TRBV6-6 to TRBJ1-5; D is unresolved. Germline V CDR1 and CDR2: MNHNY, SVGAGI (reference sequence). The ends were cut back, 2 bases at V and 7 bases at J, with 9 bases in the middle. This CDR3 comprises 13 residues. The CDR3 reads CASSYGEWQPQHF. The CDR3 nucleotides read TGTGCCAGCAGTTACGGGGAGTGGCAGCCCCAGCATTTT.

This sequence joins TRBV6-1 and TRBJ1-5; D uncertain. V lost 6 bases to trimming and J lost 2 bases, with 17 bases between them. Germline lookup yields CDR1 MNHNS and CDR2 SASEGT. CDR3 length: 16 residues. DNA for the CDR3: TGTGCCAGCAGCCGAGGCGGGGATAGGGGCAATCAGCCCCAGCATTTT. This translates into CASSRGGDRGNQPQHF.

This clonotype was observed a few times. The chain couples TRBV29-1 to TRBJ1-1, with TRBD1 identical over 11 bases. V dropped 7 bases and J dropped 5; count of bases not matched to a gene: 12. The germline V gene has CDR1 SQVTM and CDR2 ANQGSEA. The CDR3 length is 15 residues. The CDR3 DNA sequence: TGCAGCGCTGGACAGGGGGCGAGTAGGGAGACTGAAGCTTTCTTT. Residues: CSAGQGASRETEAFF.

There are many counts of this clonotype. The rearrangement links TRBV20-1 to TRBJ2-5; 7 positions match TRBD2. The CDR3 totals 14 residues. Germline V lookup: CDR1 DFQATT, CDR2 SNEGSKA (reference sequence). Trimming removed 5 bases from V and 0 bases from J; junction bases left unmatched: 6. CDR3 amino acids: CSAGHGTNQETQYF. CDR3 in DNA: TGCAGTGCTGGCCACGGGACTAACCAAGAGACCCAGTACTTC.

This clonotype was seen many times. This chain links TRBV6-1 with TRBJ1-5; D ambiguous. The CDR3 is 15 amino acids. V lost 7 bases and J lost 0, with 13 bases in between. The germline V gene has CDR1 MNHNS and CDR2 SASEGT. CDR3: CASNAGDYSNQPQHF. CDR3 sequence (DNA): TGTGCCAGCAACGCAGGAGACTATAGCAATCAGCCCCAGCATTTT.

This clonotype was observed at least ten times. J is TRBJ2-2 and V is TRBV15; the match to TRBD2 covers 9 bases. Trimming at V came to 8 bases and at J to 4 bases, leaving 5 bases not matched to a gene. This CDR3 contains 14 residues. CDR1 LNHNV and CDR2 YYDKDF come from the germline V gene (reference sequence). Here the CDR3 reads CATRLAASTGELFF. The CDR3 region has the DNA TGTGCCACCCGACTAGCGGCTTCCACCGGGGAGCTGTTTTTT.

This chain links TRBV20-1 with TRBJ2-5; 8 bases are a match to TRBD2. This CDR3 is built from 16 residues. Losses at the gene ends were 3 bases for V and 5 bases for J; bases not matched to a gene: 14. Germline V CDR1 and CDR2: DFQATT, SNEGSKA (reference sequence). The CDR3 DNA reads as TGCAGTGCTAGGCCTGGGCGGGGGGTACCTCGGGAGACCCAGTACTTC. Protein sequence: CSARPGRGVPRETQYF.

The gene calls are TRBV24-1 and TRBJ2-3; 9 nucleotides match TRBD1. The germline gives CDR1 KGHDR, CDR2 SFDVKD. V was clipped by 2 bases and J by 4 bases; unmatched bases: 12. The CDR3 spans 18 residues. CDR3 in amino acids: CATSDSFSGTGRADTQYF. DNA of the CDR3: TGTGCCACCAGTGATTCTTTCTCTGGGACAGGGCGGGCAGATACGCAGTATTTT.

At least ten counts were recorded for this clonotype. This CDR3 reads CASSPSPVPSYNEQFF. As DNA, the CDR3 is TGTGCCAGCAGCCCCTCCCCGGTACCCTCCTACAATGAGCAGTTCTTC. The V and J genes are TRBV7-6 and TRBJ2-1; D is unclear. The CDR3 extends over 16 amino acids. Germline CDR1 is SGHVS and CDR2 is FNYEAQ. V dropped 5 bases and J dropped 0 bases, with 14 bases sitting between them.

This clonotype was found a few times. The gene calls are TRBV6-5 and TRBJ2-3; possible D gene TRBD2, 6 bases. The CDR3 length is 14 residues. Per the germline V gene, CDR1 is MNHEY and CDR2 is SVGAGI. Trimming removed 2 bases from V and 2 bases from J, with 8 bases in between. The CDR3 sequence: CASSYGGVTDTQYF. Here the CDR3 DNA reads TGTGCCAGCAGTTACGGCGGGGTCACAGATACGCAGTATTTT.

The sample holds many counts of this clonotype. The rearrangement links TRBV29-1 to TRBJ1-6, with a weak D call TRBD1 (5 bases). The V gene's germline CDR1 is SQVTM and CDR2 ANQGSEA. The CDR3 is 14 amino acids. The V end lost 6 bases, the J end lost 9 bases, and 18 bases lay between the germline ends. The CDR3 sequence: CSVLVGAAGSPLHF. Written as DNA, the CDR3 is TGCAGCGTCCTTGTCGGGGCTGCGGGTTCACCCCTCCACTTT.

This rearrangement joins TRBV11-2 to TRBJ1-1, with D possibly matching TRBD1 (5 bases). The CDR3 runs 15 residues. V lost 0 bases, J lost 1 base, and 9 bases lay in between. Germline CDR1 reads SGHAT; CDR2 reads FQNNGV. The CDR3 DNA is TGTGCCAGCAGCTTAGACGGTGGGGGGAACACTGAAGCTTTCTTT. Translated, it gives CASSLDGGGNTEAFF.

The chain joins TRBV5-1 to TRBJ1-1; possible D gene TRBD1, 5 bases. The V gene's germline CDR1 is SGHRS and CDR2 YFSETQ. CDR3 length: 15 amino acids. Trimming took 7 bases from V and 3 from J, leaving 19 bases between them. For the CDR3, the DNA is TGCGCCAGCTCCGGGGGTGTGGATGGGTACACTGAAGCTTTCTTT. It codes for CASSGGVDGYTEAFF.

This clonotype has only a few counts. The J gene is TRBJ2-1, the V gene TRBV7-7; 7 bases are a match to TRBD2. Per germline, CDR1 SSHAT and CDR2 FNYEAQ (reference sequence). CDR3 length: 15 amino acids. Trimming at V came to 5 bases and at J to 8 bases, leaving 12 bases not matched to a gene. The CDR3 loop is CASSLGEGLRYEQFF. The CDR3 DNA reads as TGTGCCAGCAGCCTGGGAGAGGGACTACGGTATGAGCAGTTCTTC.

This clonotype was counted between two and nine times. The CDR3 sequence is CSAQGQGATGELFF. The CDR3 nucleotides read TGCAGTGCTCAGGGACAGGGGGCCACCGGGGAGCTGTTTTTT. V and J are TRBV20-1 and TRBJ2-2, with 12 bases identical to TRBD1. Looked up from germline, CDR1 is DFQATT and CDR2 is SNEGSKA (reference sequence). This CDR3 has 14 residues. V was pared by 5 bases and J by 4 bases, with 2 bases of the junction left unmatched.

This clonotype was counted many times. One junction end does not reproduce the germline sequence, and a read error may be involved. The V call is TRBV15, the J call TRBJ2-1; TRBD2 matches 7 bases. The CDR3 is made up of 14 amino acids. Germline CDR1 LNHNV, CDR2 YYDKDF (reference sequence). The CDR3 is CATSGESGRNEQFF. The CDR3 DNA reads TGTGCCACCAGCGGAGAGTCCGGGAGGAATGAGCAGTTCTTC.

This clonotype was seen many times. The chain is built from TRBV6-5 and TRBJ2-7, with a possible D match to TRBD1 (5 bases). The CDR3 is 15 residues long. CDR1 and CDR2 from the germline V gene are MNHEY and SVGAGI. Trimming shortened V by 5 bases and J by 0 bases, and 14 bases separated the two germline ends. The CDR3 nucleotides are TGTGCCAGCAGTCGAGGACACCCTACCTCCTACGAGCAGTACTTC. Protein sequence: CASSRGHPTSYEQYF.

This clonotype was picked up many times. V and J are TRBV20-1 and TRBJ1-2, with a possible D match to TRBD1 (5 bases). Trimming took 7 bases from V and 8 from J, leaving 20 bases between them. CDR3 length equals 13 residues. From germline, CDR1 is DFQATT and CDR2 SNEGSKA (reference sequence). CDR3 region: CSVPSRGLVGYTF. For the CDR3, the DNA is TGCAGTGTCCCATCTAGGGGCTTAGTAGGCTACACCTTC.

This sequence joins TRBV6-2 or TRBV6-3 and TRBJ1-1; TRBD1 is a possible D gene (5 bases). Trimming stripped 10 bases from V and 5 bases from J, with 14 bases between. The germline CDR1 and CDR2 sequences are MNHEY and SVGEGT. This CDR3 comprises 12 residues. The CDR3 loop is CAISGGRTEAFF. CDR3 coding DNA: TGTGCCATCTCCGGGGGGAGAACTGAAGCTTTCTTT.

The chain has TRBV7-2 and TRBJ2-1; D possibly uses TRBD1 or TRBD2 (6 bases each). Trimming took off 4 bases at V and 12 bases at J, with 10 bases between the two ends. CDR1 and CDR2 from the germline V gene are SGHTA and FQGNSA. This CDR3 has 11 residues. The CDR3 DNA reads as TGTGCCAGCAGCTCGGGGGCGCGGCAGTTCTTC. Encoded protein: CASSSGARQFF.

In this sample, this clonotype turned up many times. The genes are TRBV12-3 or TRBV12-4 and TRBJ1-1, with D maybe TRBD1 (6 bases). CDR3 size: 13 residues. V lost 3 bases and J 4 bases, leaving 9 bases between the germline ends. The DNA for the CDR3 is TGTGCCAGCAGTTTGGGGGGCTTCACTGAAGCTTTCTTT. Translated: CASSLGGFTEAFF.

The chain employs TRBV20-1 and TRBJ2-7; D unresolved. The CDR3 runs 11 residues. CDR1 and CDR2 (germline): DFQATT, SNEGSKA (reference sequence). The germline V and J ends were trimmed by 0 bases and 4 bases, with 4 bases remaining between them. For the CDR3, the DNA is TGCAGTGCTAGAGATCAGTACGAGCAGTACTTC. This codes for CSARDQYEQYF.

V is TRBV25-1 and J is TRBJ2-1, with unresolved D. Germline values: CDR1 MGHDK, CDR2 SYGVNS. Trimming took 7 bases from V and 3 from J, leaving 7 bases between them. This CDR3 is 12 amino acids long. The DNA of the CDR3 is TGTGCCAGCAATAGATACTACAATGAGCAGTTCTTC. The encoded protein is CASNRYYNEQFF.